This T cell receptor beta chain was recovered during a study of metastatic and nonmetastatic thyroid tumors. Study-wide context: Repertoires from malignant and benign thyroid patients were compared across blood and tumor or nodule tissue.

This clone showed up many times. As processed by the authors: CDR3 differences across clinicopathological groups were used to build a distant-metastasis classifier for papillary thyroid cancer. MiXCR reprocessed the PCR reads for TCRdb. Here the V and J calls rest on TCRdb's processing, not on the authors' analysis. The sample lists approximately 29,000 clones; approximately 17% were seen once. There were no patients who had received any treatment before thyroid surgery. This receptor was taken from a female donor with papillary thyroid cancer or a benign thyroid nodule (not recorded which). Some clones in this sample may be carry-over from other donors' samples. Sequenced: blood.

The DNA of the CDR3 is TGTGCCAGCAGCCCGAGGACTAGCGGGCCCTACGAGCAGTACTTC. It translates to CASSPRTSGPYEQYF. The chain uses TRBV7-6 and TRBJ2-7; 11 bases are shared with TRBD2. The CDR3 covers 15 residues. CDR1 and CDR2 from the germline V gene are SGHVS and FNYEAQ. The trim removed 5 bases at V and 2 bases at J, leaving 5 bases unmatched.